This T cell receptor beta chain was retrieved from a study of immune evolution from preneoplasia to lung adenocarcinoma. Repertoires were generated with immunoSEQ multiplex PCR, while TCRdb's copy carries only in-frame clones and drops some. The sample lists roughly 2,700 clones; 81% were seen once. CDR1 is SEHNR and CDR2 is FQNEAQ in the germline V gene (reference sequence). Trimming removed 6 bases from V and 5 bases from J, with 11 bases in between. The CDR3 extends over 12 amino acids. Points on this clone: Other DNA sequences from this sample encode an identical CDR3 as well.

V and J are TRBV7-9 and TRBJ2-7; weak D call: TRBD1 (6 bases). This receptor was obtained from a person aged 55-79 years with lung adenocarcinoma. Input material: FFPE adjacent normal lung tissue. CDR3 DNA sequence: TGTGCCAGCAGTCATTGGACAGACGAGCAGTACTTC. Residues: CASSHWTDEQYF.